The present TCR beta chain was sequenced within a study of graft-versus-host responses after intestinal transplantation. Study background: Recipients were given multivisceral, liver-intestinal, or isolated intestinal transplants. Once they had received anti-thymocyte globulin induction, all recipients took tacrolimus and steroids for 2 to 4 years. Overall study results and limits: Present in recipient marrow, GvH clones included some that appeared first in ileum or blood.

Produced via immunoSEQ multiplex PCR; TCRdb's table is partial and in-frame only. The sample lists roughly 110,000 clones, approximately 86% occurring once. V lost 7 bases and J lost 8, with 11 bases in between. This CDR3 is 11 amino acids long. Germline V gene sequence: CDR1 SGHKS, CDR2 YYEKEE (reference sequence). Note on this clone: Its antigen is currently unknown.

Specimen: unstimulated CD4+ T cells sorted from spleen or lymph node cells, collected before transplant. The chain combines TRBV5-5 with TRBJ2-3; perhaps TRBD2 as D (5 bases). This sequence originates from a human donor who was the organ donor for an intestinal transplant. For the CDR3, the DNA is TGTGCCAGCCATCTAGCAAGTACGCAGTATTTT. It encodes CASHLASTQYF.